These T cell receptor beta chains were read from a single sample in a study of CD8 T cells in Susac syndrome. In TCRdb, the immunoSEQ multiplex PCR reads were re-called with MiXCR into one record per CDR3 protein. Of about 140,000 distinct CDR3 sequences listed, 95% are singletons. Material: CD4+ T cells from PBMCs. Source of these receptors: a human donor with Susac syndrome. CDR3s include the opening cysteine and the closing phenylalanine or tryptophan. The D gene is left open where the match is weak. A clone size is listed for some rows: how often the clone was seen (once, few, many), or a class if it is expanded.

D	size	V	length	J	DNA	CDR3
-	-	TRBV24-1	15	TRBJ1-5	TGTGCCACCAGTGACTCCGGGAGGATCAATCAGCCCCAGCATTTT	CATSDSGRINQPQHF
-	-	TRBV9	13	TRBJ2-1	TGTGCCAGCAGCGTTCGGCTCCACAATGAGCAGTTCTTC	CASSVRLHNEQFF
-	-	TRBV20-1	14	TRBJ2-3	TGCAGTGCTAGCTACAGGGTTACCACAGATACGCAGTATTTT	CSASYRVTTDTQYF
-	once	TRBV20-1	12	TRBJ1-1	TGCAGTGCTAGGTCAGGGTCAACTGAAGCTTTCTTT	CSARSGSTEAFF
-	-	TRBV29-1	11	TRBJ2-2	TGCAGCGCCAGAGAGACCGGGGAGCTGTTTTTT	CSARETGELFF
-	few	TRBV7-8	12	TRBJ2-6	TGTGCCAGCAGCTTAGATGCCAACGTCCTGACTTTC	CASSLDANVLTF
-	-	TRBV28	15	TRBJ2-5	TGTGCCAGCACCTCGCCCCCCTCGAGGGGGGAGACCCAGTACTTC	CASTSPPSRGETQYF
TRBD1	-	TRBV24-1	16	TRBJ1-5	TGTGCCACCAGTGACTCGGGACAGGGTGGCAATCAGCCCCAGCATTTT	CATSDSGQGGNQPQHF
-	-	TRBV12-3/TRBV12-4	15	TRBJ2-5	TGTGCCAGCAGTTACCGGGACCTCTGGCAAGAGACCCAGTACTTC	CASSYRDLWQETQYF
-	-	TRBV5-1	14	TRBJ2-3	TGCGCCAGCAGCTTCGGGGTAGTGGGACCCACGCAGTATTTT	CASSFGVVGPTQYF
-	-	TRBV7-9	15	TRBJ1-2	TGTGCCAGCAGCGGAAAGACAGAGCTTAACTATGGCTACACCTTC	CASSGKTELNYGYTF
-	-	TRBV20-1	14	TRBJ1-1	TGCAGTGCTAGAGTGCAAATTGGGAACACTGAAGCTTTCTTT	CSARVQIGNTEAFF
-	-	TRBV10-2	17	TRBJ1-6	TGCGCCAGCAGTGAGTTTAGCCAGCCCATCGGTAATTCACCCCTCCACTTT	CASSEFSQPIGNSPLHF
-	-	TRBV30	11	TRBJ2-7	TGTGCCTGGAGCCGCGGGTTGGAGCAGTACTTC	CAWSRGLEQYF
TRBD2	-	TRBV12-3/TRBV12-4	15	TRBJ2-1	TGTGCCAGCAGTTCGACTAGCGGGAGTATTGGTGAGCAGTTCTTC	CASSSTSGSIGEQFF
-	-	TRBV25-1	13	TRBJ1-2	TGTGCCAGCAGTGAATCTGGCAAAATGGGCTACACCTTC	CASSESGKMGYTF
TRBD2	-	TRBV6-5	13	TRBJ2-5	TGTGCCAGCAGGACTAGCGGGGGGGAGACCCAGTACTTC	CASRTSGGETQYF
-	once	TRBV20-1	14	TRBJ1-4	TGCAGTGCTAGAGATACAAAAAGAGGAGAAAAACTGTTTTTT	CSARDTKRGEKLFF
-	-	TRBV20-1	13	TRBJ2-7	TGCAGTGCGGAAGATACAGGGATGTACGAGCAGTACTTC	CSAEDTGMYEQYF
TRBD2	-	TRBV12-3/TRBV12-4	14	TRBJ2-1	TGTGCCAGCAGACCACCGGGACTATCTAATGAGCAGTTCTTC	CASRPPGLSNEQFF
-	-	TRBV30	13	TRBJ1-5	TGTGCCTGGAGCGGGCAGGACAATCAGCCCCAGCATTTT	CAWSGQDNQPQHF
-	-	TRBV20-1	16	TRBJ1-5	TGCAGTGCTAGACTCCCGGGCTCTACAAGCAATCAGCCCCAGCATTTT	CSARLPGSTSNQPQHF
TRBD1	-	TRBV12-3/TRBV12-4	17	TRBJ1-5	TGTGCCAGCAACACCCCGGAGGGGGCGGTCGGCAATCAGCCCCAGCATTTT	CASNTPEGAVGNQPQHF
-	-	TRBV20-1	13	TRBJ1-1	TGCAGTGCTAGGAAACAACCGGACACTGAAGCTTTCTTT	CSARKQPDTEAFF